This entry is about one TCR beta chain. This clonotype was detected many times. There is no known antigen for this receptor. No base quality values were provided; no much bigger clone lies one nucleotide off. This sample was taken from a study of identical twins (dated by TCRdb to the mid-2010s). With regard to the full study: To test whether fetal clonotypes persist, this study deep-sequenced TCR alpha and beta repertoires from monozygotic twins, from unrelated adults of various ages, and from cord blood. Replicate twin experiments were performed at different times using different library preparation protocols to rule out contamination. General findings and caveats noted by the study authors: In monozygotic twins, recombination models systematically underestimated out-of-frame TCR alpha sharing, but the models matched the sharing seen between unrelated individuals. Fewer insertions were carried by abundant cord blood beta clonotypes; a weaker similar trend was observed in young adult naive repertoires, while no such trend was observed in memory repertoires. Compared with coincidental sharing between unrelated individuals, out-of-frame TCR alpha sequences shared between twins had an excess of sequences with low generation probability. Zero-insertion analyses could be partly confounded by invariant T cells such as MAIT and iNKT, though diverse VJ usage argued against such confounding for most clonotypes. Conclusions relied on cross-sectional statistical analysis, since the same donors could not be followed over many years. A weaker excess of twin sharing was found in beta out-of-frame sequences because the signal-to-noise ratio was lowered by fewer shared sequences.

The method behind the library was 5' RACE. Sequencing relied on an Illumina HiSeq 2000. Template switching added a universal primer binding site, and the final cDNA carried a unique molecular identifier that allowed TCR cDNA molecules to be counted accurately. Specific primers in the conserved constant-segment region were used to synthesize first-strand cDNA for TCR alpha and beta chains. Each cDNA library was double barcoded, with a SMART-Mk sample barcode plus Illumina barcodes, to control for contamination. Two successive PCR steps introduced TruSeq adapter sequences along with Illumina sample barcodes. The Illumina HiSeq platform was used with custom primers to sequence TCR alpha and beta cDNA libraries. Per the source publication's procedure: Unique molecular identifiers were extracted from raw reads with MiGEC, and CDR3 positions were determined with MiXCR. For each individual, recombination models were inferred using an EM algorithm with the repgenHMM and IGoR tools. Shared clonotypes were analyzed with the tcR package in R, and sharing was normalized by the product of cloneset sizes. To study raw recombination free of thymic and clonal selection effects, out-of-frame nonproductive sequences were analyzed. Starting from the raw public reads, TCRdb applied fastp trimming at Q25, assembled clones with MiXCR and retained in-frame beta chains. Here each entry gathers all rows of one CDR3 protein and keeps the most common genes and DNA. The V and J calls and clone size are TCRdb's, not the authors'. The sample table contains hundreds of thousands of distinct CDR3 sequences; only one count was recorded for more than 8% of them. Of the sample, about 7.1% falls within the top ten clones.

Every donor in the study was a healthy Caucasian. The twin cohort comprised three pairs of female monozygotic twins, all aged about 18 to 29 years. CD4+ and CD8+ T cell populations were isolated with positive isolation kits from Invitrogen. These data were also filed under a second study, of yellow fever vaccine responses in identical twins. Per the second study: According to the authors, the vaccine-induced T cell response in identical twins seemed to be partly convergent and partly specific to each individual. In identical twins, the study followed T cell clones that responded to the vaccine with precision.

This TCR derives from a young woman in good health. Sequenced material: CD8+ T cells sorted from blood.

CDR3 protein: CATSRTSGRASNEQFF. In nucleotide form, the sequence is TGTGCCACCAGCAGAACCAGCGGGAGGGCCTCAAATGAGCAGTTCTTC. The V gene is TRBV15 and the J gene is TRBJ2-1; 10 of the junction bases match TRBD2. From the cysteine up to the phenylalanine, the CDR3 has a length of 16 residues. Only the CDR3 portion is preserved as DNA: 48 bases, with reading frame beginning at the first base. Germline trimming amounts to 2 bases on V and 7 bases on J, with 8 as the count of junction bases outside the gene matches. CDR1 LNHNV and CDR2 YYDKDF were looked up in the germline V gene (reference sequence).